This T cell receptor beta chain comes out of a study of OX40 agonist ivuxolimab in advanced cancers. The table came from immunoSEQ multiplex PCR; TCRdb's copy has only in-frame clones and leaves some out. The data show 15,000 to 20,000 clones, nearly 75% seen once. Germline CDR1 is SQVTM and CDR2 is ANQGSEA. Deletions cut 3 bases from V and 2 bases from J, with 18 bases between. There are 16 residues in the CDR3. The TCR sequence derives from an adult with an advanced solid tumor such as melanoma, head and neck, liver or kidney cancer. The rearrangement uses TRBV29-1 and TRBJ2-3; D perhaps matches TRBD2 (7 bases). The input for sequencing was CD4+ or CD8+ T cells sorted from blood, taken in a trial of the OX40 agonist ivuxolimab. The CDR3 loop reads CSVEWDQGRDTDTQYF. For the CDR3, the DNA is TGCAGCGTTGAGTGGGATCAGGGGAGGGACACAGATACGCAGTATTTT.